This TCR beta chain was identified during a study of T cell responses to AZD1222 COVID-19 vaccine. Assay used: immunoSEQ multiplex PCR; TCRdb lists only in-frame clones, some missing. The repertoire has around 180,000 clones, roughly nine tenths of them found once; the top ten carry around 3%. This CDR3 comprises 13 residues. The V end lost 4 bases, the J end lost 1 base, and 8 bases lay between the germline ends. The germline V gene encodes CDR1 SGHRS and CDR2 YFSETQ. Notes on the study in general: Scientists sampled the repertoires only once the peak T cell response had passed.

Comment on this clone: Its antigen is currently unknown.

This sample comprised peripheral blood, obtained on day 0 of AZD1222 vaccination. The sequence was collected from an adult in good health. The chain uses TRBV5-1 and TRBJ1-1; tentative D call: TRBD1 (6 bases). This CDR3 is CASSEQGNTEAFF. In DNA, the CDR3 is TGCGCCAGCAGCGAACAGGGGAACACTGAAGCTTTCTTT.